These T cell receptor beta chains were read from a single sample in a study of Ad26.COV2.S vaccination and SARS-CoV-2 variants. Measured with immunoSEQ multiplex PCR; TCRdb has only the in-frame clones, and not every one. The sample gives hundreds of thousands of clones, more than 70% of which show up once; roughly 1.5% is in the top ten. The sample here was peripheral blood, taken in a trial of Ad26.COV2.S vaccine versus placebo. The source is a person between 18 and 65 years old who received the Ad26.COV2.S COVID-19 vaccine or a placebo. Both conserved end residues are part of each CDR3. Fields, in order: clone size, D gene, J gene, V gene, CDR3 protein, CDR3 DNA. D genes are given only for firm matches. Expanded clones are given a class, and other clones once, few, many or no size at all.

- - TRBJ2-2 TRBV5-1 CASRLNTGELFF TGCGCCAGCAGATTAAACACCGGGGAGCTGTTTTTT
- - TRBJ1-5 TRBV19 CASTVGRGGNQPQHF TGTGCCAGTACAGTGGGGCGCGGTGGCAATCAGCCCCAGCATTTT
few - TRBJ1-6 TRBV5-4 CASSYLYNSPLHF TGTGCCAGCAGCTACCTCTATAATTCACCCCTCCACTTT
- - TRBJ2-5 TRBV30 CAWSVRRSLQETQYF TGTGCCTGGAGTGTACGCCGGTCTTTACAAGAGACCCAGTACTTC
- - TRBJ2-3 TRBV5-6 CASSYIERGPDTQYF TGTGCCAGCAGCTACATAGAGAGGGGCCCAGATACGCAGTATTTT
- TRBD1 TRBJ1-5 TRBV30 CAWSGTGSNQPQHF TGTGCCTGGAGTGGGACAGGAAGCAATCAGCCCCAGCATTTT
- TRBD1 TRBJ2-2 TRBV24-1 CATSVKGAENTGELFF TGTGCCACCAGTGTCAAGGGGGCAGAGAACACCGGGGAGCTGTTTTTT
- - TRBJ1-6 TRBV9 CASSVQGSPLHF TGTGCCAGCAGCGTACAGGGTTCACCCCTCCACTTT
- TRBD1 TRBJ1-5 TRBV9 CASSEGQDDQPQHF TGTGCCAGCAGCGAGGGACAGGACGATCAGCCCCAGCATTTT
- - TRBJ2-7 TRBV9 CASSVGPQLEQYF TGTGCCAGCAGCGTCGGTCCCCAGCTCGAGCAGTACTTC
- TRBD1 TRBJ2-1 TRBV3-1/TRBV3-2 CASSQGTGGQSNRNEQFF TGTGCCAGCAGCCAAGGGACAGGGGGGCAATCCAATCGCAATGAGCAGTTCTTC
- - TRBJ2-2 TRBV4-2 CASSPRASNTGELFF TGTGCCAGCAGCCCCCGGGCCTCGAACACCGGGGAGCTGTTTTTT
- - TRBJ1-3 TRBV2 CASSEGVSGNTIYF TGTGCCAGCAGTGAAGGGGTCTCTGGAAACACCATATATTTT
- TRBD2 TRBJ2-1 TRBV15 CATSSGTSAYNEQFF TGTGCCACCAGCAGTGGGACTAGCGCATACAATGAGCAGTTCTTC
- - TRBJ2-7 TRBV3-1/TRBV3-2 CASSASGGKQYF TGTGCCAGCAGCGCATCCGGCGGGAAGCAGTACTTC
- - TRBJ1-6 TRBV20-1 CSASYTDEGPLHF TGCAGTGCTAGTTATACGGACGAGGGACCCCTCCACTTT
- TRBD1 TRBJ1-2 TRBV19 CASRLQGYYGYTF TGTGCCAGTAGGTTACAGGGGTACTATGGCTACACCTTC
- TRBD2 TRBJ2-5 TRBV29-1 CSYQRGTSGRYGKETQYF TGCAGTTATCAAAGGGGGACTAGCGGGAGGTATGGGAAAGAGACCCAGTACTTC
few TRBD1 TRBJ2-7 TRBV11-3 CASSPQGQGSEQYF TGTGCCAGCAGCCCGCAGGGACAGGGATCCGAGCAGTACTTC
- TRBD2 TRBJ2-7 TRBV5-1 CASSLGQASGSSSYEQYF TGCGCCAGCAGCTTGGGCCAGGCTAGCGGGTCGAGCTCCTACGAGCAGTACTTC
- TRBD1 TRBJ2-7 TRBV19 CASSMSGQGEDEQYF TGTGCCAGTAGTATGAGCGGACAGGGGGAGGATGAGCAGTACTTC
- TRBD1 TRBJ1-3 TRBV30 CAWRPDRGPGNTIYF TGTGCCTGGAGGCCTGACAGGGGCCCTGGAAACACCATATATTTT
- - TRBJ1-1 TRBV18 CASSPDPAVNTEAFF TGTGCCAGCTCACCGGACCCGGCGGTGAACACTGAAGCTTTCTTT
- - TRBJ2-3 TRBV3-1/TRBV3-2 CASSQRTDTQYF TGTGCCAGCAGCCAACGCACAGATACGCAGTATTTT
- TRBD1 TRBJ2-3 TRBV5-8 CASSLAGTGYADTQYF TGTGCCAGCAGCCTGGCCGGGACAGGGTATGCAGATACGCAGTATTTT
- - TRBJ2-3 TRBV24-1 CATSDLRSTDTQYF TGTGCCACCAGTGATTTAAGGAGCACAGATACGCAGTATTTT
- - TRBJ1-1 TRBV5-5 CASSLKRNTEAFF TGTGCCAGCAGCTTAAAAAGGAACACTGAAGCTTTCTTT
- TRBD2 TRBJ2-7 TRBV5-4 CASSLGLAGGPNEQYF TGTGCCAGCAGCTTGGGGCTAGCGGGAGGGCCGAACGAGCAGTACTTC
- TRBD2 TRBJ2-7 TRBV20-1 CSASPSGSSYEQYF TGCAGTGCTAGTCCTAGCGGGAGTTCCTACGAGCAGTACTTC
few - TRBJ1-3 TRBV7-9 CASSQPGFGNTIYF TGTGCCAGCAGCCAACCGGGGTTTGGAAACACCATATATTTT
few - TRBJ2-3 TRBV10-3 CAIRPQLSTDTQYF TGTGCCATCAGGCCACAACTGAGCACAGATACGCAGTATTTT
- - TRBJ1-1 TRBV7-9 CASSRGNTEAFF TGTGCCAGCAGCCGTGGGAACACTGAAGCTTTCTTT
- - TRBJ2-1 TRBV20-1 CSARRLNEQFF TGCAGTGCTAGGCGGCTGAATGAGCAGTTCTTC
- - TRBJ2-7 TRBV6-1 CASSLGQNSYEQYF TGTGCCAGCAGCCTCGGGCAGAACTCCTACGAGCAGTACTTC
- - TRBJ2-1 TRBV30 CAWSVDGKFYNEQFF TGTGCCTGGAGTGTCGACGGGAAGTTCTACAATGAGCAGTTCTTC
- - TRBJ2-2 TRBV11-2 CASSLDEPWGGATGELFF TGTGCCAGCAGCTTAGATGAACCATGGGGGGGCGCCACCGGGGAGCTGTTTTTT
- TRBD2 TRBJ2-5 TRBV3-1/TRBV3-2 CASSPSLAGLETQYF TGTGCCAGCAGCCCATCACTAGCGGGGTTGGAGACCCAGTACTTC
- - TRBJ2-7 TRBV18 CASSPLGTTLSNEQYF TGTGCCAGCTCACCCCTCGGGACGACCCTTTCGAACGAGCAGTACTTC
- - TRBJ1-1 TRBV10-1 CASKGLNTEAFF TGCGCCAGCAAGGGGTTAAACACTGAAGCTTTCTTT
- - TRBJ2-2 TRBV5-8 CASSSGSNTGELFF TGTGCCAGCAGCTCTGGATCGAACACCGGGGAGCTGTTTTTT
- - TRBJ2-3 TRBV10-2 CASSVTSTDTQYF TGCGCCAGCAGTGTGACTAGCACAGATACGCAGTATTTT
- - TRBJ1-6 TRBV30 CAWSAFQADTLHF TGTGCCTGGAGTGCATTCCAAGCGGACACCCTCCACTTT
- - TRBJ1-4 TRBV15 CATSRGGIRLNEKLFF TGTGCCACCAGCAGAGGGGGGATAAGGCTTAATGAAAAACTGTTTTTT
- - TRBJ2-5 TRBV12-3/TRBV12-4 CASRAAQETQYF TGTGCCAGCAGGGCAGCACAAGAGACCCAGTACTTC
once TRBD2 TRBJ2-7 TRBV9 CASSVGSGGLRGEQYF TGTGCCAGCAGCGTGGGGAGCGGGGGCTTGAGAGGGGAGCAGTACTTC
- - TRBJ1-1 TRBV12-3/TRBV12-4 CASKEGVDTEAFF TGTGCCAGCAAAGAGGGGGTCGACACTGAAGCTTTCTTT
- - TRBJ1-1 TRBV21-1 CASSGPGQNTEAFF TGTGCCAGCAGTGGACCCGGACAGAACACTGAAGCTTTCTTT
- TRBD1 TRBJ2-5 TRBV15 CATSQKDRVIVETQYF TGTGCCACCAGCCAGAAAGACAGGGTGATTGTTGAGACCCAGTACTTC
- - TRBJ2-1 TRBV2 CASRTFSYNEQFF TGTGCCAGCAGGACTTTTTCCTACAATGAGCAGTTCTTC
- - TRBJ1-6 TRBV6-4 CASSEQGDSPLHF TGTGCCAGCAGTGAGCAGGGTGATTCACCCCTCCACTTT
once TRBD1 TRBJ2-1 TRBV24-1 CATSDRTRTGAREQFF TGTGCCACCAGTGATCGTACCCGGACAGGGGCTCGTGAGCAGTTCTTC
- - TRBJ1-5 TRBV2 CASRRRGGNQPQHF TGTGCCAGCAGACGGAGGGGGGGGAATCAGCCCCAGCATTTT
once - TRBJ1-4 TRBV19 CASSLQAPGEKLFF TGTGCCAGTAGTCTACAGGCGCCAGGGGAAAAACTGTTTTTT
- TRBD2 TRBJ2-2 TRBV2 CASSEARLAENTGELFF TGTGCCAGCAGTGAAGCTAGACTAGCGGAGAACACCGGGGAGCTGTTTTTT
few TRBD1 TRBJ1-1 TRBV25-1 CASSDHSTGVTEAFF TGTGCCAGCAGTGATCATTCGACAGGGGTGACTGAAGCTTTCTTT
- - TRBJ2-4 TRBV10-3 CAISESTGNQNIQYF TGTGCCATCAGTGAGTCGACGGGGAACCAAAACATTCAGTACTTC
- - TRBJ1-5 TRBV4-3 CASSQDYAGLSNQPQHF TGCGCCAGCAGCCAAGATTATGCGGGGTTGAGCAATCAGCCCCAGCATTTT